The rows below give T cell receptor beta chains drawn from one sample of a study of blood T cell repertoires in COVID-19. TCRdb's table, derived via immunoSEQ multiplex PCR, lists solely in-frame clones and lacks some. Among 130,000 to 150,000 clones listed, over 75% were seen once. The specimen sequenced was peripheral blood. All receptors derive from a man in his 60s with active or convalescent COVID-19. Both conserved end residues are trimmed from each CDR3.

cdr3_aa v_call
ASSQEQGTGYT TRBV4-3
ASSEQGTGTHNEQF TRBV5-1
ASRDTGKSSYNSPLH TRBV5-1
ASRRGREGLHGTDTQY TRBV28
ATWEGGANTEAF TRBV18
ASSYAPSGQETQY TRBV6-2/TRBV6-3
ASSQGSSGRVWNEQF TRBV3-1/TRBV3-2
ASSGRDRSREQY TRBV9
ASSSNRDKQPQH TRBV28
ASSPQGRVETQY TRBV28
ASSPSDSRVAF TRBV5-1
ASSPRQGVNAF TRBV18
ASSYQRGAGVEQF TRBV7-8
ASRRAGTANTGELF TRBV5-4
ASSITGKGIGTDTQY TRBV5-1
ASTLTSGRAADTQY TRBV2
AAKKDPMNTEAF TRBV10-3
SVAREDYGYT TRBV29-1
ASSLGSPNTEAF TRBV7-9
ASSYRGGSYEQY TRBV5-1
ASRGETEAF TRBV2
ASSLAGQLNQPQH TRBV7-2
ASRQGTDTQY TRBV19
ASSLKGQGARNTEAF TRBV5-1
ASRQGGPGDEQY TRBV6-5
ASSFEISSGLYNEQF TRBV4-1
ASSSQGQKNIQY TRBV28
AISEAGDSYEQY TRBV10-3
ASSVSGESNQPQH TRBV9
ASNSGRSYEQY TRBV5-1
ASSLVTHGYT TRBV5-4
ASGRNTEAF TRBV2
ASSLAGLQETQY TRBV7-3
ASSPGGGTNYGYT TRBV5-4
ASSQFAGGSGNTIY TRBV3-1/TRBV3-2
ASSQAVRTSGGGIQY TRBV4-2
ASSFEIVGGRFNEKLF TRBV5-5
ASSRRGLVETQY TRBV13
ASSWDGTGVETDTQY TRBV5-1
ATSDGQAYGYT TRBV24-1
ASSLPLGLNIQY TRBV28
SVTTGNTEAF TRBV29-1
ASSPGGTYNEQF TRBV2
ASSHPVDRGLDNEQF TRBV4-1
ASSAQLAGKDEQF TRBV5-4
ASSAPRSEQF TRBV9
ASRGEGGSYEQY TRBV25-1
AKQLQPQH TRBV2
ASSIADLGTQY TRBV2
ASSGRGLSTEAF TRBV19
ACRGAGKADTQY TRBV6-5
ASSQASRGGRDRMNTEAF TRBV4-3
ASSLGLAGTNNEQF TRBV9
ASVHGGSAEAF TRBV7-9